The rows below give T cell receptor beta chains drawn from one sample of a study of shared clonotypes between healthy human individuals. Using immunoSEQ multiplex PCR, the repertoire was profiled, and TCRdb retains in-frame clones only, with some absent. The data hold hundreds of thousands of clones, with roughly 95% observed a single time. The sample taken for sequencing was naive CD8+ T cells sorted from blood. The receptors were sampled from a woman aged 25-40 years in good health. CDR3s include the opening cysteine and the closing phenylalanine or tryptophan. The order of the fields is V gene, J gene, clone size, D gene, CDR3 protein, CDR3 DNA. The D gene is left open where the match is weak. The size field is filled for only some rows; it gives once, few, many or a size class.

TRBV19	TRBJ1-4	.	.	CASSIPAESTNEKLFF	TGTGCCAGTAGTATACCCGCAGAGTCAACTAATGAAAAACTGTTTTTT
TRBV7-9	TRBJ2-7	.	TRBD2	CASSLAAGTRYEQYF	TGTGCCAGCAGCTTAGCAGCGGGGACCCGCTACGAGCAGTACTTC
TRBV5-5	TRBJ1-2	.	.	CASSPPLSYGYTF	TGTGCCAGCAGCCCGCCCCTTAGTTATGGCTACACCTTC
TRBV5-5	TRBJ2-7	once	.	CASSVEYWDQEYYEQYF	TGTGCCAGCAGCGTGGAATATTGGGACCAAGAATACTACGAGCAGTACTTC
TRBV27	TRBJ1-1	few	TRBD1	CASGRDRRNTEAFF	TGTGCCAGCGGCAGGGACAGGCGGAACACTGAAGCTTTCTTT
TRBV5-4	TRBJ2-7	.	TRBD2	CASSLGGGERRPAYEQYF	TGTGCCAGCAGCTTGGGGGGAGGGGAGCGGAGACCCGCCTACGAGCAGTACTTC
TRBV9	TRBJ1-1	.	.	CASSVVRGRVFF	TGTGCCAGCAGCGTAGTCAGGGGCCGCGTTTTCTTT
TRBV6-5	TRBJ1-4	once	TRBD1	CASTDRIATNEKLFF	TGTGCCAGCACGGACAGGATTGCAACTAATGAAAAACTGTTTTTT
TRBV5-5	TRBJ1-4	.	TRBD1	CASSFGVTGATNEKLFF	TGTGCCAGCAGCTTCGGGGTTACAGGGGCAACTAATGAAAAACTGTTTTTT
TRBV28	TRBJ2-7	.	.	CASSFTAVYEQYF	TGTGCCAGCAGTTTCACGGCGGTCTACGAGCAGTACTTC
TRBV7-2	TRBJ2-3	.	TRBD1	CASSFAHIIGQETDTQYF	TGTGCCAGCAGCTTCGCCCATATCATAGGACAGGAGACAGATACGCAGTATTTT